The text below deals with one T cell receptor beta chain. No antigen is known for it. Qualities for individual bases were not recorded, and no much larger clone is one base off. Collaborating institutions collected whole blood in K2EDTA tubes following their own protocols. Collaborator samples were shipped for TCRbeta analysis as frozen whole blood, isolated PBMCs, or DNA extracted from either sample type. This entry comes from a study of blood T cell repertoires in COVID-19 (TCRdb year 2020). In terms of the full investigation: The collaborator samples originated in the United States, Italy and Spain and spanned the acute and convalescent phases of COVID-19. The material from the prospective study consisted of cDNA or gDNA derived from T cells, B-cell-depleted T cells, or PBMCs. The dataset comprised deeply sampled blood TCRbeta repertoires from subjects exposed to, actively infected with, or recovered from COVID-19. The repertoires were released in a freely available public database intended as a resource for research on the immune response to SARS-CoV-2. Samples came from the ongoing ImmuneRACE study (first 160 participants) plus 1,254 subjects from 6 global collaborators. Nearly every sample came with metadata listing a de-identified subject ID, COVID-19 status, age in years and sex. Where available, HLA class I and class II types were taken from metadata supplied by the sample provider and were not determined by assay-based typing. What the study reported, not specific to this receptor: The amount of clinical and demographic metadata varied by source and participant and was provided uncurated.

CDR1 and CDR2 are drawn from the germline V gene (reference sequence): GTSNPN, SVGIG. V loses 8 bases of germline sequence and J loses 1 base, and the interval between the two ends is 12 bases. The CDR3, cysteine through phenylalanine, is 13 amino acids long. Just the 39-base CDR3 DNA is kept, in frame starting at base 1. TCRbeta CDR3 regions were amplified from genomic DNA by means of the immunoSEQ Assay, a bias-controlled multiplex PCR. The published analysis was carried out like this. The number of nucleated cells in each sample was estimated from the amplification of reference gene primers within the assay. Sequence reads were collapsed and filtered to measure the absolute abundance of every unique TCRbeta CDR3 rearrangement. For each sample, productive Simpson clonality was calculated as the square root of Simpson's diversity index across productive rearrangements. TCRdb took this table from immuneACCESS and kept in-frame rearrangements with V and J called. Such tables lack part of the clones; where checked against another copy, unresolved V genes explain under half of the gap, and the rest is unexplained. The V and J calls and clone size were taken over from that table, and D and trimming were inferred from the DNA. This sample comprises about 380,000 clones, 85% of them detected only once. Together, the top ten hold approximately 3.7% of the sample.

Sequencing used peripheral blood. The sequence came from a woman under 30 with acute or convalescent COVID-19. The chain is encoded by TRBV30 joined to TRBJ1-5; TRBD1 is perhaps the D gene, given 6 matching bases. DNA sequence: TGTGCCACCGGGACACGAAGCAATCAGCCCCAGCATTTT. Its amino acids are CATGTRSNQPQHF.